This entry lists 24 T cell receptor beta chains sequenced from one sample in a study of regulatory T cells. The PCR used 52 TRBV and 13 TRBJ primers. Measured with immunoSEQ multiplex PCR; TCRdb has only the in-frame clones, and not every one. The sample has 20,000 to 25,000 clones; roughly 84% are singletons. The study, taken as a whole, reports: Hydrophobic residues at CDR3 positions 6 and 7 were enriched in conventional CD4+ T cells of CD3G-deficient patients.

For these TCRs, the target antigens are not known. The specimen was conventional CD4+ T cells sorted from blood. The receptors were gathered from a child aged 5 to 17 with CD3G deficiency.

The rearrangement joins TRBV7-8 to TRBJ2-1; a weak D match, TRBD2 (5 bases). Germline V lookup: CDR1 SGHVS, CDR2 FQNEAQ. This CDR3 comprises 15 residues. Deletions cut 3 bases from V and 6 bases from J, with 15 bases between. The CDR3 here is CASSLWLGGSNEQFF. In nucleotides, the CDR3 is TGTGCCAGCAGCTTGTGGCTAGGAGGTAGCAATGAGCAGTTCTTC.

This clone was observed once. The chain uses TRBV4-2 and TRBJ2-3; TRBD2 aligns across 9 bases. With 1 base clipped from V and 2 bases from J, the junction kept 1 base outside the gene matches. The CDR3 extends over 15 amino acids. Germline CDR1 LGHNA, CDR2 YNFKEQ. This chain's CDR3 is CASSQVAGDTDTQYF. CDR3 in DNA: TGTGCCAGCAGCCAAGTAGCGGGAGACACAGATACGCAGTATTTT.

The rearrangement joins TRBV28 to TRBJ2-2, with 7 bases matching TRBD2. Trimming removed 6 bases from V and 8 bases from J; junction bases left unmatched: 12. Germline CDR1 reads MDHEN; CDR2 reads SYDVKM. The CDR3 spans 15 residues. The CDR3 region has the DNA TGTGCCAGCAGCTTAGCCGGGACTAAGGGAGGGGAGCTGTTTTTT. It translates to CASSLAGTKGGELFF.

The chain joins TRBV28 to TRBJ2-4; 10 nucleotides match TRBD2. Germline CDR1 and CDR2: MDHEN and SYDVKM. V gave up 3 bases and J gave up 2 bases; unmatched junction bases: 10. CDR3 length: 18 residues. CDR3 DNA sequence: TGTGCCAGCAGTTTTTCTAGCGGGAGAGGGGTGACCAAAAACATTCAGTACTTC. Its translation: CASSFSSGRGVTKNIQYF.

The chain joins TRBV6-1 to TRBJ2-5; 8 bases are a match to TRBD1. CDR3 length: 14 residues. Germline V CDR1 and CDR2: MNHNS, SASEGT. Losses at the gene ends were 4 bases for V and 5 bases for J; bases not matched to a gene: 6. The CDR3 sequence is CASSASDRVETQYF. CDR3 nucleotide sequence: TGTGCCAGCAGTGCCTCGGACAGGGTGGAGACCCAGTACTTC.

The J gene is TRBJ2-3, the V gene TRBV5-1, with 13 bases matching TRBD2. CDR3 size: 15 residues. With 4 bases clipped from V and 4 bases from J, the junction kept 3 bases outside the gene matches. Germline assignment: CDR1 SGHRS and CDR2 YFSETQ. The CDR3 nucleotides read TGCGCCAGCAGCCGGGGACTAGCGGGACCAGATACGCAGTATTTT. The encoded protein is CASSRGLAGPDTQYF.

The J gene is TRBJ2-1, the V gene TRBV5-1; weak D call: TRBD2 (6 bases). Trimming shortened V by 0 bases and J by 10 bases, and 20 bases separated the two germline ends. Germline CDR1 is SGHRS and CDR2 is YFSETQ. The CDR3 has 16 residues. The CDR3 bases are TGCGCCAGCAGCTTGGGAGGGACTCGGGACGGTCGGGAGCAGTTCTTC. It encodes CASSLGGTRDGREQFF.

CDR3 in DNA: TGTGCCAGCAGCTTAGCCGGAAGTAATTCACCCCTCCACTTT. Its protein product is CASSLAGSNSPLHF. The rearrangement uses TRBV7-8 and TRBJ1-6; no clear D. Germline values: CDR1 SGHVS, CDR2 FQNEAQ. V lost 0 bases, J lost 6 bases, and 6 bases lay in between. This CDR3 is 14 amino acids long.

The chain employs TRBV6-1 and TRBJ2-7, with 9 bases identical to TRBD1. The CDR3 has 15 amino acids. Germline CDR1 reads MNHNS; CDR2 reads SASEGT. J gave up 1 base and V 7 bases, and 8 bases lay outside the gene matches. For the CDR3, the DNA is TGTGCCAGCAATCACCGGGACAGGGAGTCCTACGAGCAGTACTTC. Its protein is CASNHRDRESYEQYF.

This sequence joins TRBV5-1 and TRBJ2-7; D gene unclear. Trimming stripped 0 bases from V and 7 bases from J, with 17 bases between. The CDR3 loop spans 15 amino acids. The germline CDR1 and CDR2 sequences are SGHRS and YFSETQ. CDR3 DNA sequence: TGCGCCAGCAGCTTGGAGGGCAGAGGTTCTGGGGAGCAGTACTTC. As protein: CASSLEGRGSGEQYF.

The chain is built from TRBV28 and TRBJ1-2; D ambiguous. V lost 6 bases and J lost 4, with 24 bases in between. CDR1 is MDHEN, CDR2 SYDVKM, per germline. The CDR3 loop spans 17 amino acids. In DNA form, the CDR3 reads TGTGCCAGCAGACCTCGTACACACCGGGCAGCGCGCTATGGCTACACCTTC. Amino acids: CASRPRTHRAARYGYTF.

The rearrangement joins TRBV7-8 to TRBJ2-7; 10 nucleotides line up with TRBD2. J was trimmed by 3 bases and V by 1 base; bases with no gene match: 3. The CDR3 totals 15 residues. Germline values: CDR1 SGHVS, CDR2 FQNEAQ. CDR3 in DNA: TGTGCCAGCAGCTTAGGGGTAGCGGGAGGCTACGAGCAGTACTTC. It codes for CASSLGVAGGYEQYF.

This clone came up a few times. This chain joins TRBV7-9 and TRBJ1-1; D possibly corresponds to TRBD1 (5 bases). V shed 3 bases and J shed 1 base, with 9 bases lying between them. Germline V gene lookup returns CDR1 SEHNR and CDR2 FQNEAQ (reference sequence). This CDR3 region has 14 residues. CDR3 DNA: TGTGCCAGCAGCTTTCCGGGACGGAACACTGAAGCTTTCTTT. Encoded protein: CASSFPGRNTEAFF.

The chain combines TRBV6-1 with TRBJ1-1; D is perhaps TRBD1 (6 bases). CDR3 size: 14 residues. V gave up 9 bases and J gave up 1 base, with 15 bases separating them. The V gene's germline CDR1 is MNHNS and CDR2 SASEGT. This CDR3 reads CASRTWGANTEAFF. CDR3 DNA sequence: TGTGCCAGTCGTACTTGGGGGGCGAACACTGAAGCTTTCTTT.

CDR3 protein: CASSLGDSWSSGANVLTF. DNA of the CDR3: TGCGCCAGCAGCTTAGGGGACAGCTGGAGCTCTGGGGCCAACGTCCTGACTTTC. The chain is built from TRBV5-1 and TRBJ2-6, with 7 bases fitting TRBD1. The CDR3 consists of 18 residues. V lost 2 bases to trimming and J lost 0 bases; unmatched junction nucleotides: 8. Germline values: CDR1 SGHRS, CDR2 YFSETQ.

This clone was seen a single time. The J gene is TRBJ2-1, the V gene TRBV5-1, with D perhaps matching TRBD2 (5 bases). Per germline, CDR1 SGHRS and CDR2 YFSETQ. Trimming took off 4 bases at V and 9 bases at J, with 14 bases between the two ends. The CDR3 consists of 13 residues. This CDR3 is CASSQKEDGEQFF. CDR3 coding DNA: TGCGCCAGCAGCCAAAAGGAGGATGGTGAGCAGTTCTTC.

The chain recombines TRBV7-9 with TRBJ2-1; 9 bases align to TRBD1. Germline V CDR1 and CDR2: SEHNR, FQNEAQ (reference sequence). The ends lost 1 base at V and 7 bases at J; junction bases unmatched: 5. This CDR3 is 15 amino acids long. CDR3: CASSLGGTGRNEQFF. CDR3 nucleotides: TGTGCCAGCAGCTTAGGAGGGACAGGGAGGAATGAGCAGTTCTTC. The variable domain in full, with the rest retrieved from reference TRBV7-9 and TRBJ2-1, is DTGVSQNPRHKITKRGQNVTFRCDPISEHNRLYWYRQTLGQGPEFLTYFQNEAQLEKSRLLSDRFSAERPKGSFSTLEIQRTEQGDSAMYLCASSLGGTGRNEQFFGPGTRLTVL.

The gene calls are TRBV28 and TRBJ2-7, with TRBD2 matching over 8 bases. The CDR3 has 14 residues. Trimming took 6 bases from V and 6 from J; bases not matched to a gene: 10. The germline gives CDR1 MDHEN, CDR2 SYDVKM. The CDR3 is CASSTSGGPTEQYF. CDR3 bases: TGTGCCAGCAGCACTAGCGGCGGCCCGACCGAGCAGTACTTC.

The chain is built from TRBV5-1 and TRBJ1-1, with 8 bases fitting TRBD1. The CDR3 is 14 amino acids. V dropped 4 bases and J dropped 5; count of bases not matched to a gene: 7. The germline gives CDR1 SGHRS, CDR2 YFSETQ. The CDR3: CASSPQGARTEAFF. The CDR3 DNA reads TGCGCCAGCAGCCCGCAGGGGGCGAGAACTGAAGCTTTCTTT.

This chain joins TRBV28 and TRBJ2-5; D possibly matches TRBD1 or TRBD2 (5 bases each). This CDR3 comprises 14 residues. Germline V CDR1 and CDR2: MDHEN, SYDVKM. V was cut by 8 bases and J by 1 base, with 14 bases left in between. In DNA form, the CDR3 reads TGTGCCAGCCCCTTTTGGGGGTTCCAAGAGACCCAGTACTTC. Encoded protein: CASPFWGFQETQYF.

This sequence joins TRBV5-1 and TRBJ2-7; TRBD2 matches 14 bases. J lost 4 bases, V lost 4 bases, and 4 bases had no gene match. This CDR3 has 15 residues. Germline-derived CDR1 and CDR2 are SGHRS and YFSETQ. CDR3 sequence (DNA): TGCGCCAGCAGCCTAGGGACTAGCGGGAGTTACGAGCAGTACTTC. Translated: CASSLGTSGSYEQYF.

The chain recombines TRBV28 with TRBJ2-4, with 13 nucleotides matching TRBD2. J lost 8 bases, V lost 5 bases, and 9 bases had no gene match. Germline CDR1 and CDR2: MDHEN and SYDVKM. This CDR3 region has 16 residues. CDR3 DNA sequence: TGTGCCAGCAGTCGGGGACTAGCGGGACCGGGAGACATTCAGTACTTC. Amino acid sequence: CASSRGLAGPGDIQYF.

The chain links TRBV27 to TRBJ2-3, with 7 bases fitting TRBD2. The CDR3 totals 15 residues. Germline V CDR1 and CDR2: MNHEY, SMNVEV (reference sequence). The V segment lost 5 bases and the J segment 0 bases; nucleotides outside the gene matches: 5. This CDR3 is CASSPGLFSTDTQYF. The DNA for the CDR3 is TGTGCCAGCAGTCCGGGACTATTCAGCACAGATACGCAGTATTTT.

This clone was detected only a few times. The V and J genes are TRBV6-1 and TRBJ2-7, with 7 bases matching TRBD2. The CDR3 spans 15 residues. Germline V CDR1 and CDR2: MNHNS, SASEGT. V dropped 8 bases and J dropped 0; count of bases not matched to a gene: 10. CDR3 sequence (DNA): TGTGCCAGCGGGGGAGGGTGGGGGAGCTCCTACGAGCAGTACTTC. Translated, it gives CASGGGWGSSYEQYF.